Below are 12 T cell receptor beta chains sequenced from a single sample in a study of patients and donors after allogeneic stem cell transplantation (dated by TCRdb to about 2020). Library prep was done by RT-PCR. Sequencing was performed on a NextSeq 550. TCRdb reworked the public reads: Q25 trimming with fastp, MiXCR clone assembly, productive beta chains retained. Rows are unified per CDR3 protein, each entry keeping the most common DNA and genes. The sample data list roughly 880,000 distinct CDR3 sequences, and 15% to 20% of these were observed just once. Jointly, the top ten make up 6% of the sample. Material: blood, either unsorted or a sorted T cell fraction (not recorded which). The receptors were sampled from a human donor who was either an allogeneic HSCT recipient or a stem cell or donor lymphocyte infusion donor (not recorded which). It is not recorded whose cells these are; they may come from a transplant donor.

The gene calls are TRBV10-3 and TRBJ1-6; 7 nucleotides match TRBD1. V lost 0 bases, J lost 0 bases, and 8 bases stayed unmatched. The length of the CDR3 is 19 residues. Germline V gene data show CDR1 as ENHRY and CDR2 as SYGVKD. CDR3 nucleotides: TGTGCCATCAGTGAGTCGGGACAGTTAGGCGACTCCTATAATTCACCCCTCCACTTT. It is translated as CAISESGQLGDSYNSPLHF.

V gene TRBV20-1 combines with J gene TRBJ2-7; D not resolved. V was trimmed by 0 bases and J by 6 bases, leaving 15 bases between them. The V gene's germline CDR1 is DFQATT and CDR2 SNEGSKA (reference sequence). The CDR3 totals 14 residues. The CDR3 DNA is TGCAGTGCTAGAGATCTGGGGAAATCGCGCGAGCAGTACTTC. Protein sequence: CSARDLGKSREQYF.

The V call is TRBV6-2 or TRBV6-3, the J call TRBJ1-1; perhaps TRBD1 as D (5 bases). Trimming cost V 6 bases and J 0 bases, with 14 bases left between them. Per the germline V gene, CDR1 is MNHEY and CDR2 is SVGEGT. There are 15 residues in the CDR3. The CDR3 reads CASRDPRTLNTEAFF. CDR3 coding DNA: TGTGCCAGCAGGGACCCACGGACATTGAACACTGAAGCTTTCTTT.

This clonotype was found many times. The chain links TRBV25-1 to TRBJ2-3; TRBD2 might be the D (6 bases). The CDR3 is 17 amino acids. Germline V gene sequence: CDR1 MGHDK, CDR2 SYGVNS. V dropped 7 bases and J dropped 0 bases, with 20 bases sitting between them. CDR3 amino acids: CASTHRRLVKSTDTQYF. The CDR3 nucleotides read TGTGCCAGCACCCACCGCCGACTAGTCAAGAGCACAGATACGCAGTATTTT.

This clonotype came up a few times. This rearrangement joins TRBV5-5 to TRBJ1-1, with a possible D match to TRBD1 (5 bases). V lost 4 bases, J lost 5 bases, and 12 bases lay in between. The CDR3 is 13 residues long. Germline V gives CDR1 SGHKS, CDR2 YYEKEE (reference sequence). CDR3 in amino acids: CASSGGTRTEAFF. The CDR3 DNA reads TGTGCCAGCAGCGGCGGGACGAGGACTGAAGCTTTCTTT. Full variable domain (missing parts from reference TRBV5-5 and TRBJ1-1): DAGVTQSPTHLIKTRGQQVTLRCSPISGHKSVSWYQQVLGQGPQFIFQYYEKEERGRGNFPDRFSARQFPNYSSELNVNALLLGDSALYLCASSGGTRTEAFFGQGTRLTVV.

This clonotype has a handful of counts. The chain recombines TRBV12-3 or TRBV12-4 with TRBJ1-2; D is unclear. This CDR3 is built from 14 residues. V lost 4 bases and J lost 8, with 17 bases in between. CDR3 sequence reads: CASSSQPRSEGYTF. CDR3 coding DNA: TGTGCCAGCAGTTCCCAACCTCGGTCGGAGGGCTACACCTTC.

This rearrangement joins TRBV5-1 to TRBJ2-7; D unresolved. Trimming cost V 4 bases and J 1 base, with 9 bases left between them. Per germline, CDR1 SGHRS and CDR2 YFSETQ. This CDR3 region has 13 residues. The CDR3 DNA reads TGCGCCAGCAGCGAGCATGCGTCCTACGAGCAGTACTTC. Amino acids: CASSEHASYEQYF.

The V gene is TRBV20-1, the J gene TRBJ1-3; D remains ambiguous. Germline V gives CDR1 DFQATT, CDR2 SNEGSKA (reference sequence). Between the trimmed V and J ends, which lost 6 bases and 0 bases, there was a span of 15 bases. This CDR3 comprises 15 residues. Here the CDR3 reads CSAAGRMSSGNTIYF. The CDR3 region has the DNA TGCAGTGCGGCCGGACGGATGAGCTCTGGAAACACCATATATTTT.

V is TRBV7-9 and J is TRBJ2-1, with 7 bases fitting TRBD1. CDR1 and CDR2 (germline): SEHNR, FQNEAQ (reference sequence). V lost 1 base, J lost 5 bases, and 5 bases stayed unmatched. The CDR3 extends over 15 amino acids. The CDR3: CASSLGGTANNEQFF. CDR3 in DNA: TGTGCCAGCAGCTTAGGGGGGACAGCAAACAATGAGCAGTTCTTC.

The J gene is TRBJ1-3, the V gene TRBV20-1; D is undetermined. This CDR3 spans 17 amino acids. V gave up 6 bases and J gave up 3 bases, with 24 bases separating them. Per the germline V gene, CDR1 is DFQATT and CDR2 is SNEGSKA (reference sequence). The CDR3 here is CSAITHHRLLDGNTIYF. The CDR3 DNA follows: TGCAGTGCCATTACACATCACCGGCTTTTAGATGGAAACACCATATATTTT.

This clonotype was counted only a few times. The rearrangement joins TRBV5-1 to TRBJ1-1, with D hard to call. Germline V CDR1 and CDR2: SGHRS, YFSETQ. The V gene lost 0 bases and the J gene lost 3 bases, with 6 bases spanning the gap. CDR3 size: 13 residues. CDR3 DNA: TGCGCCAGCAGCTTGGTTTTGGACACTGAAGCTTTCTTT. It encodes CASSLVLDTEAFF. The complete variable domain, with remaining parts taken from reference TRBV5-1 and TRBJ1-1, reads KAGVTQTPRYLIKTRGQQVTLSCSPISGHRSVSWYQQTPGQGLQFLFEYFSETQRNKGNFPGRFSGRQFSNSRSEMNVSTLELGDSALYLCASSLVLDTEAFFGQGTRLTVV.

The V gene is TRBV10-3, the J gene TRBJ2-3; 7 bases are a match to TRBD1. The J segment lost 4 bases and the V segment lost 6 bases, leaving 4 bases of the junction unmatched. The CDR3 loop spans 13 amino acids. Germline CDR1 reads ENHRY; CDR2 reads SYGVKD. In nucleotides, the CDR3 is TGTGCCATCAGCCGCGACAGGGCAGATACGCAGTATTTT. It yields the protein CAISRDRADTQYF.